This T cell receptor beta chain was sequenced for a study of T cell responses to AZD1222 COVID-19 vaccine. The data were produced by immunoSEQ multiplex PCR, yet TCRdb's version contains in-frame clones alone and is incomplete. The data show about 120,000 clones, 80% to 90% seen once. Germline V gene data show CDR1 as SGHKS and CDR2 as YYEKEE (reference sequence). This CDR3 has 14 amino acids. V gave up 3 bases and J gave up 5 bases; unmatched junction bases: 2. Study-wide findings and caveats: Spike-specific TCR breadth and depth were elevated following two AZD1222 doses.

This clone was recorded only once. Its cognate antigen is unknown. V usage is TRBV5-5 and J usage is TRBJ1-6; 7 positions match TRBD1. The source is an adult in good health. The sample here was peripheral blood, taken on day 0 of AZD1222 vaccination. The CDR3 DNA reads TGTGCCAGCAGCTCGGGACAGAATAATTCACCCCTCCACTTT. It yields the protein CASSSGQNNSPLHF. Full variable domain (remainder filled in from reference TRBV5-5 and TRBJ1-6): DAGVTQSPTHLIKTRGQQVTLRCSPISGHKSVSWYQQVLGQGPQFIFQYYEKEERGRGNFPDRFSARQFPNYSSELNVNALLLGDSALYLCASSSGQNNSPLHFGNGTRLTVT.